Presented here are 15 T cell receptor beta chains from one specimen sequenced in a study of blood T cells in healthy people across ages. The use of a sample-barcoded 5' primer and a J-beta primer mix characterized a second PCR of roughly 6 to 11 cycles. TCRdb analysed the 5' RACE reads with MiXCR anew, one entry per CDR3 protein. The data contain about 1.6 million distinct CDR3 sequences, approximately 32% of them seen just once; the ten biggest clones take up approximately 10%. Sequencing used blood. The receptors stem from a woman aged 25 to 39 in good health.

This clonotype was detected only once. The V gene is TRBV6-6, the J gene TRBJ2-1; 9 nucleotides match TRBD1. This CDR3 has 16 amino acids. Trimming removed 5 bases from V and 0 bases from J; junction bases left unmatched: 5. Germline lookup yields CDR1 MNHNY and CDR2 SVGAGI (reference sequence). In DNA, the CDR3 is TGTGCCAGCAGTGACCCGACAGGGGGCTCCTACAATGAGCAGTTCTTC. Translating gives CASSDPTGGSYNEQFF.

The V call is TRBV18, the J call TRBJ2-4, with D possibly matching TRBD1 (6 bases). Germline values: CDR1 KGHSH, CDR2 LQKENI. This CDR3 region has 17 residues. The V and J ends lost 2 bases and 1 base respectively, with 15 bases between them. The DNA for the CDR3 is TGTGCCAGCTCACCAGTGGGCAGGGGATGGGCCAAAAACATTCAGTACTTC. Its protein product is CASSPVGRGWAKNIQYF.

This clonotype was counted between two and nine times. One end of the junction varies from germline; a read error may be responsible. V is TRBV5-1 and J is TRBJ1-1; D perhaps matches TRBD1 (5 bases). The germline V gene encodes CDR1 SGHRS and CDR2 YFSETQ. The CDR3 sequence is 14 residues long. The CDR3 sequence is CASSLEGPNTEAFF. The CDR3 region has the DNA TGTGCCAGCAGCTTAGAGGGACCCAACACTGAAGCTTTCTTT.

This sequence joins TRBV12-5 and TRBJ1-1; TRBD1 is a possible D gene (5 bases). V lost 6 bases to trimming and J lost 5 bases, with 10 bases between them. Germline loops: CDR1 LGHNT, CDR2 FRNRAP. The CDR3 consists of 12 residues. Written as DNA, the CDR3 is TGTGCTAGTGGCCCGGGGGGTACTGAAGCTTTCTTT. Translation gives CASGPGGTEAFF.

DNA of the CDR3: TGCAGTGCTAGAGTCATACGGGGGACAGATACGCAGTATTTT. Translation: CSARVIRGTDTQYF. The chain has TRBV20-1 and TRBJ2-3; a possible D gene is TRBD2 (6 bases). The germline V gene encodes CDR1 DFQATT and CDR2 SNEGSKA (reference sequence). The germline V and J ends were trimmed by 1 base and 3 bases, with 11 bases remaining between them. The length of the CDR3 is 14 residues.

The J gene is TRBJ2-6, the V gene TRBV2; the match to TRBD1 covers 10 bases. V shed 7 bases and J 0 bases; nucleotides not matched to a gene: 6. The germline V gene encodes CDR1 SNHLY and CDR2 FYNNEI. The CDR3 runs 17 residues. CDR3 DNA sequence: TGTGCCAGCAATGGACAGGGGGGAGACTCTGGGGCCAACGTCCTGACTTTC. Encoded protein: CASNGQGGDSGANVLTF.

In this sample, this clonotype turned up many times. The chain has TRBV20-1 and TRBJ2-7; possibly TRBD2 for D (6 bases). CDR3 length equals 14 residues. The V gene lost 4 bases and the J gene lost 5 bases, with 18 bases spanning the gap. Germline V gene data show CDR1 as DFQATT and CDR2 as SNEGSKA (reference sequence). In DNA form, the CDR3 reads TGCAGTGCTACCGGGACTCCGGGTGTCCACGAGCAGTACTTC. This gives the protein CSATGTPGVHEQYF.

The chain is built from TRBV7-9 and TRBJ2-7; 8 nucleotides line up with TRBD1. CDR3 length: 16 residues. The V gene's germline CDR1 is SEHNR and CDR2 FQNEAQ (reference sequence). J lost 3 bases, V lost 0 bases, and 7 bases had no gene match. CDR3: CASSLALWTGSYEQYF. The DNA for the CDR3 is TGTGCCAGCAGCTTAGCGCTTTGGACAGGGAGCTACGAGCAGTACTTC.

CDR3 sequence (DNA): TGTGCCAGCAGTGAGGTGGTTTGGAGCGGGGCCAACGTCCTGACTTTC. It is translated as CASSEVVWSGANVLTF. The gene calls are TRBV2 and TRBJ2-6, with D unresolved. The CDR3 has 16 amino acids. Germline CDR1 SNHLY, CDR2 FYNNEI. V was clipped by 3 bases and J by 4 bases, with 13 bases between them.

As for this clonotype: The junction and the germline gene differ at one end; a read error may be behind it. The V gene is TRBV7-9, the J gene TRBJ2-3; the D gene is possibly TRBD2 (5 bases). Germline loops: CDR1 SEHNR, CDR2 FQNEAQ (reference sequence). The CDR3 has 15 amino acids. CDR3 bases: TGTGCCAGCGGCTTAACCGCTAGTAGCGCAGATACGCAGTATTTT. Translating gives CASGLTASSADTQYF.

On this clonotype itself: Relative to the germline gene, one junction end is altered; a read error may explain this. The chain is built from TRBV20-1 and TRBJ2-1, with 12 nucleotides matching TRBD2. Per the germline V gene, CDR1 is DFQATT and CDR2 is SNEGSKA (reference sequence). The CDR3 extends over 16 amino acids. For the CDR3, the DNA is TGCAGTGCCAGAGAATCTAGCGGGGGGGCCTGGAGGGAGCAGTTCTTC. Its protein product is CSARESSGGAWREQFF.

The chain recombines TRBV6-6 with TRBJ1-5; D unresolved. V dropped 0 bases and J dropped 4 bases, with 13 bases sitting between them. CDR3 length: 16 amino acids. CDR1 and CDR2 (germline): MNHNY, SVGAGI (reference sequence). The CDR3 here is CASSYSSVLSNQPQHF. DNA for the CDR3: TGTGCCAGCAGTTACTCTTCTGTTCTTAGTAATCAGCCCCAGCATTTT.

The chain joins TRBV28 to TRBJ2-7; 10 nucleotides agree with TRBD1. Trimming removed 6 bases from V and 5 bases from J; junction bases left unmatched: 7. The CDR3 totals 14 residues. Germline V lookup: CDR1 MDHEN, CDR2 SYDVKM. The CDR3 sequence is CASRATGTGDEQYF. CDR3 DNA: TGTGCCAGCAGGGCGACCGGGACAGGGGACGAGCAGTACTTC.

This clonotype was seen a few times. The chain joins TRBV20-1 to TRBJ2-7; the D is unclear. V lost 1 base, J lost 4 bases, and 8 bases lay in between. Germline lookup yields CDR1 DFQATT and CDR2 SNEGSKA (reference sequence). This CDR3 region has 12 residues. Here the CDR3 DNA reads TGCAGTGCTAGAGGACTTCCATACGAGCAGTACTTC. Translating it yields CSARGLPYEQYF.

Here the CDR3 reads CASSQDLYAVAFF. CDR3 nucleotide sequence: TGTGCCAGCAGCCAAGATCTGTATGCTGTCGCTTTCTTT. V and J are TRBV14 and TRBJ1-1, with no clear D. V lost 0 bases to trimming and J lost 11 bases, with 13 bases between them. Germline CDR1 and CDR2: SGHDN and FVKESK. The CDR3 has 13 residues.